This TCR beta chain was identified during a study of T cells in women clearing cervical HPV infection (dated by TCRdb to the late 2010s). Background on the whole study: Cases were 25 women with histologically confirmed HPV16-related CIN3 or worse, including a couple of invasive cancers. The controls were 25 or so women whose single incident HPV16 infection cleared within 12 months with no development of precancer or cancer. Blood from cases was drawn at the visit where the lesion was first identified, while blood from controls was drawn once the infection was no longer detected. For cases, a median interval of nearly 150 days, with an interquartile range of about 90 to 210 days, was observed between lesion detection and blood sampling. Since only a few of the women had HLA typing available, the possibility that HLA type was acting as a confounder could not be ruled out. Nested within Costa Rica's Guanacaste HPV Natural History Study, an exploratory proof-of-principle case-control study compared TCR repertoires across cervical HPV16 outcomes. Cases and controls were matched on year of sample collection and on age within five years. A median age of approximately 32 years was observed in cases versus less than 40 in controls, and no significant differences in baseline characteristics were found. The parent cohort enrolled 10,000 or so women aged 18 or older in Guanacaste, Costa Rica, during about 1992 to 1995 and followed them for less than 8 years. Five blinded duplicates per group were added as quality controls, giving some 60 samples: approximately 50 participants and approximately ten replicates. Results and caveats for the whole study, not just this receptor: By combining richness with V gene abundances, random forest classifiers separated cases from controls with an estimated AUC of 0.83. The cross-sectional design could not show whether associations preceded infection or resulted from it; effector/memory subsets and HPV-specific T cells were not isolated. Significantly higher TCR repertoire richness was observed in CIN3+ cases than in controls across sequencing depths, whereas no difference in evenness was found. T-cell numbers per sample were unknown, so richness differences could reflect varying T-cell content rather than repertoire biology.

Comments on this clone: Its cognate antigen has yet to be identified.

TCR beta CDR3 regions were amplified by multiplex PCR using the immunoSEQ assay from an average of around 1.2 ug genomic DNA per sample. Primer bias was corrected in the assay by using a complete synthetic TCR repertoire to establish an amplification baseline. The amplicons were sequenced using the Illumina platform. On the authors' methods: Sequences were error-corrected by clustering with frequency ratios and a modified nearest-neighbor algorithm and were then analyzed in the immunoSEQ Analyzer with IMGT gene definitions. At each rarefaction depth, TCR richness and evenness were averaged across 20 rarefaction repeats, and samples with fewer sequences than that depth were excluded. Wilcoxon rank sum tests with FDR correction were used to compare V, D and J gene relative abundances between the groups. For the blinded duplicates, the intraclass correlation was approximately 96% for TCR richness and averaged about 77% across about 64 gene segments. Held by TCRdb, this immuneACCESS table contains in-frame sequences only and omits some clones. Under half of the omission traces to an unresolved V gene where checked; the cause of the rest is unknown. D and trimming come from the DNA, and the V and J calls and clone size come from that table. The sample's table lists a count of 40,000 or so clones. The top ten constitute approximately 5.5% of the sample.

Every participant had a single incident cervical HPV16 infection, and women with prevalent HPV16 infections were excluded. Cervical HPV DNA was detected by MY09/MY11 PCR, and genotyping was performed by dot-blot hybridization. Roughly 15 mL of heparinized blood was centrifuged, after which the buffy coat was aliquoted, frozen at -30 degrees C, and then stored at -80 degrees C. QIAGEN kits were used to extract genomic DNA from the buffy coat specimens. Source material: blood buffy coat. The sequence was obtained from a woman between 18 and 75 years old with a cervical HPV16 infection that either progressed to CIN3+ or cleared (not recorded which).

The CDR3 protein is CASSPQGVLSTDTQYF. Partial CDR3 DNA: TGTGCCAGCAGTCCCCAGGGGGTCCTTAGCACAGATACG. The rearranged segments are TRBV27 and TRBJ2-3, and 7 junctional nucleotides match TRBD1. The read falls 3 residues short of the CDR3 end, and the missing part is taken from the germline J gene. The CDR3 runs 16 residues from the cysteine to the phenylalanine. The DNA shown is the part of the CDR3 that was read: 39 bases, in frame from base 1. Germline trimming: 5 bases from V, 0 bases from J; junction bases outside gene matches: 8. The germline V gene (reference sequence) provides CDR1 MNHEY and CDR2 SMNVEV.